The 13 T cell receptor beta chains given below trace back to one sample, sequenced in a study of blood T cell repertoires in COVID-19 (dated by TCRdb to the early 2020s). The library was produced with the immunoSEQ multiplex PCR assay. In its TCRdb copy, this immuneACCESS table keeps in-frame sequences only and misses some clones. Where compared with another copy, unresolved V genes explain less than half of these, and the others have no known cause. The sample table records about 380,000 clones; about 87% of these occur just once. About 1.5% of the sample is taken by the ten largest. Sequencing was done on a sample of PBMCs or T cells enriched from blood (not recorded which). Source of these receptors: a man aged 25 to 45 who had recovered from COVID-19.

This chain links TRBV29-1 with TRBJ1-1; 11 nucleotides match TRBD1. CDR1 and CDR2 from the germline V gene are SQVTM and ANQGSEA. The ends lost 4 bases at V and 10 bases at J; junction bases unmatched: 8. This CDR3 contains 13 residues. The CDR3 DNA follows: TGCAGCGTTGCGGACAGGGGGCAGCGGGGAGCTTTCTTT. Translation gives CSVADRGQRGAFF.

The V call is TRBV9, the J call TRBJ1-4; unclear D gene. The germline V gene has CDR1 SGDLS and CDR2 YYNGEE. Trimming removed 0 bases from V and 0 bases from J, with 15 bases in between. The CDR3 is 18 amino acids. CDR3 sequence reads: CASSVGGQLYPTNEKLFF. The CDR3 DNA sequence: TGTGCCAGCAGCGTAGGTGGGCAGCTCTATCCAACTAATGAAAAACTGTTTTTT.

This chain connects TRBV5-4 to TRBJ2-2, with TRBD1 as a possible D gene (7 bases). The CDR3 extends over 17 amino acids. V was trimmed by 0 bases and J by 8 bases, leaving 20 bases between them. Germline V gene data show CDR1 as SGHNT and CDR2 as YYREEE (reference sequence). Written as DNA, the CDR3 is TGTGCCAGCAGCTTGGGACAGGGAGGCAGTAGTAGAGGGGAGCTGTTTTTT. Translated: CASSLGQGGSSRGELFF.

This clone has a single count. CDR3 DNA: TGCGCCAGCAGCCAAGATGGCGTCCCCGGGGAGACCCAGTACTTC. The encoded protein is CASSQDGVPGETQYF. V is TRBV4-1 and J is TRBJ2-5; D ambiguous. This CDR3 is 15 amino acids long. The V and J ends lost 0 bases and 5 bases respectively, with 13 bases between them. CDR1 is MGHRA, CDR2 YSYEKL, per germline.

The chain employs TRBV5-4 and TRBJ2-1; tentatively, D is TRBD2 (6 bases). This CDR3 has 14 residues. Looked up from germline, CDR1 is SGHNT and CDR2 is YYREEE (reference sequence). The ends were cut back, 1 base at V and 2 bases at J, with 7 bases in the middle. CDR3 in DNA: TGTGCCAGCAGCTTGTGGGGGGCCTACAATGAGCAGTTCTTC. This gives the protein CASSLWGAYNEQFF.

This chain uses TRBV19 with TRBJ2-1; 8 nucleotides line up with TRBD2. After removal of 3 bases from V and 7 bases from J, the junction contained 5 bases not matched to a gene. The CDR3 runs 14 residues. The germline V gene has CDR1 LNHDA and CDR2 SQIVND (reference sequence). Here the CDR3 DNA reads TGTGCCAGTAGTATTGAGGCTAGCGGGAATGAGCAGTTCTTC. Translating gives CASSIEASGNEQFF.

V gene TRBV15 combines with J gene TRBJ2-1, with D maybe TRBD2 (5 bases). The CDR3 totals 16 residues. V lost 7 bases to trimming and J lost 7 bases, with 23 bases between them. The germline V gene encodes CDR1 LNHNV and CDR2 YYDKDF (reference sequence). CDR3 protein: CATTESKGRVLNEQFF. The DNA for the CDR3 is TGTGCCACCACAGAAAGTAAAGGGCGGGTCTTGAATGAGCAGTTCTTC.

The chain's CDR3 is CASSRTSGQETQYF. CDR3 nucleotide sequence: TGTGCCAGCAGCCGGACTAGCGGCCAAGAGACCCAGTACTTC. The chain carries TRBV7-2 and TRBJ2-5; 10 bases are shared with TRBD2. Per the germline V gene, CDR1 is SGHTA and CDR2 is FQGNSA. V was clipped by 5 bases and J by 1 base; unmatched bases: 1. This CDR3 region has 14 residues.

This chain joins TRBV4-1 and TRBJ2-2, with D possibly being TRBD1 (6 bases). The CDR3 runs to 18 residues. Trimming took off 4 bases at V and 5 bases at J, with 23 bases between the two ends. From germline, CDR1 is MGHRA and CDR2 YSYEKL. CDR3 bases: TGCGCCAGCAGCCTACGGGGCCCCAGGGGTGAGAAGACCGGGGAGCTGTTTTTT. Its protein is CASSLRGPRGEKTGELFF.

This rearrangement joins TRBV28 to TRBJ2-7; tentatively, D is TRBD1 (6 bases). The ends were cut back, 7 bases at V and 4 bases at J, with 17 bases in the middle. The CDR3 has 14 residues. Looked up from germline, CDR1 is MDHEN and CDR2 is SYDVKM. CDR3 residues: CASTERGSEYEQYF. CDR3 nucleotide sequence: TGTGCCAGCACCGAAAGGGGGTCAGAGTACGAGCAGTACTTC.

CDR3 DNA sequence: TGTGCCAGCAGCCAAGGAGATCGACAGATCTACGAGCAGTACTTC. It specifies CASSQGDRQIYEQYF. The chain couples TRBV14 to TRBJ2-7, with TRBD1 as a possible D gene (5 bases). The CDR3 has 15 residues. V was shortened by 1 base and J by 3 bases, with 13 bases between the two germline ends. Germline CDR1 SGHDN, CDR2 FVKESK.

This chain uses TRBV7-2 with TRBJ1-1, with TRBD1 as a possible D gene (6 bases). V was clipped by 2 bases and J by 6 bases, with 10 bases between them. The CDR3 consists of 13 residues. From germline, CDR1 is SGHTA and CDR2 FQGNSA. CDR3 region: CASSLSGASEAFF. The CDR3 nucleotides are TGTGCCAGCAGCTTATCAGGGGCCTCTGAAGCTTTCTTT.

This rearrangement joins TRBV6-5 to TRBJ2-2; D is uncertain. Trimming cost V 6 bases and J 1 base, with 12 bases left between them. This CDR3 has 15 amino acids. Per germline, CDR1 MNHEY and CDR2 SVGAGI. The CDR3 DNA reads TGTGCCAGCAGAGCGAGCCGAGGGAACACCGGGGAGCTGTTTTTT. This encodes CASRASRGNTGELFF.